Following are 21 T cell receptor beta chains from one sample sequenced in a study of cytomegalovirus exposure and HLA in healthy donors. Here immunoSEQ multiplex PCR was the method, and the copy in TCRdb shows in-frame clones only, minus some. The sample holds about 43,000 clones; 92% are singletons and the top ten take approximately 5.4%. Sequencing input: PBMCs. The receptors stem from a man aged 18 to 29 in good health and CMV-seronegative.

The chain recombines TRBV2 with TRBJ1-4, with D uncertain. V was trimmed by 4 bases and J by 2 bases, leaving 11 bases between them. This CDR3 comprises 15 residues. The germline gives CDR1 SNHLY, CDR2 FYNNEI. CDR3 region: CASSALVVTNEKLFF. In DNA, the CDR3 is TGTGCCAGCAGTGCCCTAGTAGTCACTAATGAAAAACTGTTTTTT. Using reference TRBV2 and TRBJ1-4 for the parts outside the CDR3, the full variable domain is EPEVTQTPSHQVTQMGQEVILRCVPISNHLYFYWYRQILGQKVEFLVSFYNNEISEKSEIFDDQFSVERPDGSNFTLKIRSTKLEDSAMYFCASSALVVTNEKLFFGSGTQLSVL.

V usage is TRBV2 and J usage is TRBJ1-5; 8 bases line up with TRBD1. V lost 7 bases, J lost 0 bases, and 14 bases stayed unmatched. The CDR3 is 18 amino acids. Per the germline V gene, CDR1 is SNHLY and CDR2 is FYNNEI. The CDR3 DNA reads TGTGCCAGCATCCCAAAGGGGGACAGGACAGATAGCAATCAGCCCCAGCATTTT. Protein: CASIPKGDRTDSNQPQHF.

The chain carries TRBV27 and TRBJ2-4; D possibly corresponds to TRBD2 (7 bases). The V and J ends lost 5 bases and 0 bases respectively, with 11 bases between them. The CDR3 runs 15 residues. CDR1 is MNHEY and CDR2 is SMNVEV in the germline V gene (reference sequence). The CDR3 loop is CASSRGGVAKNIQYF. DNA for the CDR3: TGTGCCAGCAGTAGGGGGGGTGTAGCCAAAAACATTCAGTACTTC.

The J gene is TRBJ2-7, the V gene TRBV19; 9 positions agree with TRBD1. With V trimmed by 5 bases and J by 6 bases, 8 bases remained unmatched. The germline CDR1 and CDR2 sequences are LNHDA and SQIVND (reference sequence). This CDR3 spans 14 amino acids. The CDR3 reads CASSGSGTGREQYF. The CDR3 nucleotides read TGTGCCAGTAGTGGGTCCGGGACAGGGCGCGAGCAGTACTTC. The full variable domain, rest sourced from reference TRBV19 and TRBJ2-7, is DGGITQSPKYLFRKEGQNVTLSCEQNLNHDAMYWYRQDPGQGLRLIYYSQIVNDFQKGDIAEGYSVSREKKESFPLTVTSAQKNPTAFYLCASSGSGTGREQYFGPGTRLTVT.

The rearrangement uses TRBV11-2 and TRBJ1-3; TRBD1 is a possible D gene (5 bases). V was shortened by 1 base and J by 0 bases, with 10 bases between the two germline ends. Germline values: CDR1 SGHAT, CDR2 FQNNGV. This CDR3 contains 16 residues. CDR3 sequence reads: CASSLAGPSSGNTIYF. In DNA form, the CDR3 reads TGTGCCAGCAGCTTAGCAGGGCCGAGCTCTGGAAACACCATATATTTT.

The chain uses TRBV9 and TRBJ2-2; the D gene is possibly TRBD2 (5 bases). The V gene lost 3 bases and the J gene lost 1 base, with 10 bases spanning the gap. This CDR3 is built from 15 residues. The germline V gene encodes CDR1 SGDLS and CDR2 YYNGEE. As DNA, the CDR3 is TGTGCCAGCAGCGGGACTCACCTGAACACCGGGGAGCTGTTTTTT. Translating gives CASSGTHLNTGELFF.

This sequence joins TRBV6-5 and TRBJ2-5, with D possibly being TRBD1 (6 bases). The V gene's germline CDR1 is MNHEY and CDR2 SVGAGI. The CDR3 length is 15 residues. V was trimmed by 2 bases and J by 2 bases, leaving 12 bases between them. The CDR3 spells CASSYTGQTQETQYF. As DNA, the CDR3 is TGTGCCAGCAGTTACACCGGACAGACGCAAGAGACCCAGTACTTC.

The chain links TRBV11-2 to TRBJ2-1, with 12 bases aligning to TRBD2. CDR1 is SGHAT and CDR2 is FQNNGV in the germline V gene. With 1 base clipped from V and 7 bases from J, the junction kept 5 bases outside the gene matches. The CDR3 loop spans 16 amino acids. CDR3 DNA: TGTGCCAGCAGCTTAGGGCCGCTAGCGGGGGGGAATGAGCAGTTCTTC. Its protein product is CASSLGPLAGGNEQFF.

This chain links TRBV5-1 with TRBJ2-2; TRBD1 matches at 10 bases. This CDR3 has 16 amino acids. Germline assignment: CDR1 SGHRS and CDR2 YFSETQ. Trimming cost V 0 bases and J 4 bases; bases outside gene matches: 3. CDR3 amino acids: CASSLGDRGPTGELFF. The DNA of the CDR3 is TGCGCCAGCAGCTTGGGGGACAGGGGACCCACCGGGGAGCTGTTTTTT.

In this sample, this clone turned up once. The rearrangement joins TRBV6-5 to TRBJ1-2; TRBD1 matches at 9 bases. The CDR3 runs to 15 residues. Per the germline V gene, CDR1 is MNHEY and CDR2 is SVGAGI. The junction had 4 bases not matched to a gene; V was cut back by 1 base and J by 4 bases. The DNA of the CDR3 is TGTGCCAGCAGTTACTTGACAGGGGGTGTCTATGGCTACACCTTC. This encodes CASSYLTGGVYGYTF.

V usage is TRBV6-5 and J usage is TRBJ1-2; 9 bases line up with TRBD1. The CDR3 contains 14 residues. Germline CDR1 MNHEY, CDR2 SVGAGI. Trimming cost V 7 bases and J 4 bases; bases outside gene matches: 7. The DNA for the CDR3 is TGTGCCAGCAACTGGACAGGGGATGCCTATGGCTACACCTTC. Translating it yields CASNWTGDAYGYTF.

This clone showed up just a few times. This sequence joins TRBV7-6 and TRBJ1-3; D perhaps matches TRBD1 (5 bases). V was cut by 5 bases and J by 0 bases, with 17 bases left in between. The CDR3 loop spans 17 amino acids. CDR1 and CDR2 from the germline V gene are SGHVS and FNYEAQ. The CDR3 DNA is TGTGCCAGCAGCCCCCGCCCGCAGGGCTACTCTGGAAACACCATATATTTT. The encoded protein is CASSPRPQGYSGNTIYF.

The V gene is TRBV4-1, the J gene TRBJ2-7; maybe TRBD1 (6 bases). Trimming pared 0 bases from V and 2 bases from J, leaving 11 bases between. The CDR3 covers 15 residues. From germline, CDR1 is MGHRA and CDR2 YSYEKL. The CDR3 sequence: CASSQEGGATYEQYF. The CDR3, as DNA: TGCGCCAGCAGCCAAGAAGGGGGTGCCACCTACGAGCAGTACTTC.

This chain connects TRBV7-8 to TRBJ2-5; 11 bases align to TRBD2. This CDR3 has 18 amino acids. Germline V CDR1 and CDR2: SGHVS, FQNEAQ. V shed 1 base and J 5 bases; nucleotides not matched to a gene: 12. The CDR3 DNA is TGTGCCAGCAGCTTAGGGGTAGCGGGGGGGGCGTATGATGAGACCCAGTACTTC. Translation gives CASSLGVAGGAYDETQYF.

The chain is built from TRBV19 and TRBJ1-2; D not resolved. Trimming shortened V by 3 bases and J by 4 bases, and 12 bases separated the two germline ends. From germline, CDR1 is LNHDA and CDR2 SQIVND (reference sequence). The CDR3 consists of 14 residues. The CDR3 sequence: CASSILSGGYGYTF. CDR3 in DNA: TGTGCCAGTAGTATCCTTAGCGGAGGCTATGGCTACACCTTC.

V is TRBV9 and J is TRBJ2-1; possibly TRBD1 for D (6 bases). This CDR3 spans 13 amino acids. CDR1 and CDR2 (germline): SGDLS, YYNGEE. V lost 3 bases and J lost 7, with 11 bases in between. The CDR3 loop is CASSARTANEQFF. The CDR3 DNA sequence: TGTGCCAGCAGCGCCCGGACAGCAAATGAGCAGTTCTTC.

The CDR3 nucleotides read TGCGCCAGCAGTCAGTATAGGGGGGGCTGGGAGACTAATGAAAAACTGTTTTTT. Encoded protein: CASSQYRGGWETNEKLFF. V is TRBV23-1 and J is TRBJ1-4, with a possible D match to TRBD1 (6 bases). TRBV23-1 is known as an ORF, though its function is uncertain. This CDR3 region has 18 residues. Trimming stripped 3 bases from V and 2 bases from J, with 19 bases between.

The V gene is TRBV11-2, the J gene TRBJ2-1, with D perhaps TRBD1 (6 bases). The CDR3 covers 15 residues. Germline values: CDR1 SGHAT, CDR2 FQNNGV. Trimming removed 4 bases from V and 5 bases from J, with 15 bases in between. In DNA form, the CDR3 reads TGTGCCAGCAGCTCCTCCAGGGGCGAGCACAATGAGCAGTTCTTC. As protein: CASSSSRGEHNEQFF. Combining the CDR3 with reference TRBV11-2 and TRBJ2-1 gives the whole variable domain EAGVAQSPRYKIIEKRQSVAFWCNPISGHATLYWYQQILGQGPKLLIQFQNNGVVDDSQLPKDRFSAERLKGVDSTLKIQPAKLEDSAVYLCASSSSRGEHNEQFFGPGTRLTVL.

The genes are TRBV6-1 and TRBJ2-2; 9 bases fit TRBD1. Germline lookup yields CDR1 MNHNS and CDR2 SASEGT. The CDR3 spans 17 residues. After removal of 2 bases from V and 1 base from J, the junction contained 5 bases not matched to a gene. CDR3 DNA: TGTGCCAGCAGTGAACTGGGACAGGGCAAGAACACCGGGGAGCTGTTTTTT. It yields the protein CASSELGQGKNTGELFF.

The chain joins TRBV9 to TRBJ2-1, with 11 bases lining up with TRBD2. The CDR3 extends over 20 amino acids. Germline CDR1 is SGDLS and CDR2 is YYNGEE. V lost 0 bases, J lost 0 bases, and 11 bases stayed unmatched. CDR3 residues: CASSVAVSGRAGSSYNEQFF. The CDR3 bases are TGTGCCAGCAGCGTAGCCGTTAGCGGGAGGGCCGGAAGCTCCTACAATGAGCAGTTCTTC.

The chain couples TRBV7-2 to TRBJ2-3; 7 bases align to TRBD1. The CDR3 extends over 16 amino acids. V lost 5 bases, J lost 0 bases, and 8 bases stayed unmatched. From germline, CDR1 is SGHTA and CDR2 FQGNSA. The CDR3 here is CASSLMTGLSTDTQYF. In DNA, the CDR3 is TGTGCCAGCAGCCTCATGACAGGGCTGAGCACAGATACGCAGTATTTT.